The 16 T cell receptor beta chains below come from one sample, sequenced in a study of quantifying T cell responses using KT2 cells. About the research overall: RNA was reverse transcribed with TCR alpha and beta constant-region primers.

An oligo carrying a UMI was ligated to the cDNA 3' end. An equimolar mix of RC1.1 and RC1.2 primed the beta chain across TRBC1 and TRBC2. Using its own MiXCR run on the UMI-ligation and nested PCR reads, TCRdb lists one record per CDR3 protein. In the table there are 50,000 to 70,000 distinct CDR3 sequences, more than 9% of which are singletons. Sequencing was performed on PBMCs spiked with cells of the T cell clone KT2. The receptors shown here come from a human donor.

This clonotype was counted at least ten times. The rearrangement links TRBV28 to TRBJ1-2; no clear D gene. The CDR3 is 15 amino acids. Germline CDR1 MDHEN, CDR2 SYDVKM. V shed 5 bases and J shed 3 bases, with 16 bases lying between them. Here the CDR3 reads CASSPRGEPYYGYTF. Here the CDR3 DNA reads TGTGCCAGCAGTCCCCGTGGGGAGCCTTACTATGGCTACACCTTC.

A few counts support this clonotype. The genes are TRBV6-2 or TRBV6-3 and TRBJ1-1; the D is unclear. The CDR3 is 13 amino acids. V was shortened by 4 bases and J by 3 bases, with 9 bases between the two germline ends. The germline CDR1 and CDR2 sequences are MNHEY and SVGEGT. The CDR3 region is CASSLLGYTEAFF. DNA for the CDR3: TGTGCCAGCAGTTTACTCGGTTACACTGAAGCTTTCTTT.

The table lists this clonotype with a few counts. J is TRBJ2-1 and V is TRBV20-1; TRBD2 matches 9 bases. Germline assignment: CDR1 DFQATT and CDR2 SNEGSKA (reference sequence). The CDR3 covers 16 residues. The V and J ends lost 1 base and 3 bases, in that order; junction bases with no gene match: 7. CDR3 sequence reads: CSARVGSGGRYNEQFF. The DNA for the CDR3 is TGCAGTGCTAGAGTCGGTAGCGGGGGCCGCTACAATGAGCAGTTCTTC.

The sample holds a few counts of this clonotype. This rearrangement joins TRBV20-1 to TRBJ1-1, with no clear D. Germline assignment: CDR1 DFQATT and CDR2 SNEGSKA (reference sequence). The CDR3 has 11 residues. The ends were cut back, 6 bases at V and 6 bases at J, with 11 bases in the middle. CDR3 residues: CSATPRAEAFF. The DNA of the CDR3 is TGCAGTGCAACCCCTAGGGCTGAAGCTTTCTTT.

This clonotype was detected many times. The chain recombines TRBV11-2 with TRBJ2-1; TRBD2 aligns across 13 bases. This CDR3 spans 17 amino acids. Trimming at V came to 4 bases and at J to 1 base, leaving 4 bases not matched to a gene. Germline V CDR1 and CDR2: SGHAT, FQNNGV. CDR3 region: CASSSRTSGRSYNEQFF. As DNA, the CDR3 is TGTGCCAGCAGCTCCCGGACTAGCGGGAGATCCTACAATGAGCAGTTCTTC. The variable domain in full, with the rest retrieved from reference TRBV11-2 and TRBJ2-1, is EAGVAQSPRYKIIEKRQSVAFWCNPISGHATLYWYQQILGQGPKLLIQFQNNGVVDDSQLPKDRFSAERLKGVDSTLKIQPAKLEDSAVYLCASSSRTSGRSYNEQFFGPGTRLTVL.

V usage is TRBV7-2 and J usage is TRBJ1-3; D might be TRBD1 (5 bases). The CDR3 is 15 residues long. V was clipped by 6 bases and J by 0 bases, with 12 bases between them. Germline CDR1 and CDR2: SGHTA and FQGNSA. CDR3 DNA sequence: TGTGCCAGCAGTTTGACAGCTTTCTCTGGAAACACCATATATTTT. Amino acids: CASSLTAFSGNTIYF. The entire variable domain, with the rest obtained from reference TRBV7-2 and TRBJ1-3, is as follows: GAGVSQSPSNKVTEKGKDVELRCDPISGHTALYWYRQSLGQGLEFLIYFQGNSAPDKSGLPSDRFSAERTGGSVSTLTIQRTQQEDSAVYLCASSLTAFSGNTIYFGEGSWLTVV.

CDR3 in amino acids: CASAVGGATEAFF. The CDR3 bases are TGTGCCAGCGCGGTTGGGGGCGCGACTGAAGCTTTCTTT. The J gene is TRBJ1-1, the V gene TRBV10-3; tentatively, D is TRBD1 (6 bases). CDR3 size: 13 residues. The germline CDR1 and CDR2 sequences are ENHRY and SYGVKD. V was shortened by 10 bases and J by 5 bases, with 17 bases between the two germline ends.

V gene TRBV30 combines with J gene TRBJ2-3; 9 bases align to TRBD2. The CDR3 extends over 17 amino acids. Trimming cost V 1 base and J 2 bases; bases outside gene matches: 10. The germline V gene has CDR1 GTSNPN and CDR2 SVGIG (reference sequence). The CDR3 region is CAWSEHIAGADTDTQYF. In DNA form, the CDR3 reads TGTGCCTGGAGTGAGCACATAGCGGGAGCGGACACAGATACGCAGTATTTT.

This clonotype was detected many times. This sequence joins TRBV19 and TRBJ1-1; the D is unclear. The CDR3 runs 11 residues. The ends were cut back, 7 bases at V and 3 bases at J, with 6 bases in the middle. CDR1 is LNHDA, CDR2 SQIVND, per germline (reference sequence). CDR3 region: CASIEDTEAFF. CDR3 sequence (DNA): TGTGCCAGTATCGAGGACACTGAAGCTTTCTTT.

This clonotype was detected only a few times. The chain joins TRBV20-1 to TRBJ1-3, with D unclear. The CDR3 has 14 residues. CDR1 and CDR2 (germline): DFQATT, SNEGSKA (reference sequence). Trimming shortened V by 6 bases and J by 0 bases, and 12 bases separated the two germline ends. The CDR3 coding sequence is TGCAGTGCCCGGTGGCAGAGCTCTGGAAACACCATATATTTT. This gives the protein CSARWQSSGNTIYF.

At least ten counts were recorded for this clonotype. The J gene is TRBJ1-3, the V gene TRBV12-3 or TRBV12-4, with unresolved D. The CDR3 consists of 14 residues. Trimming stripped 5 bases from V and 4 bases from J, with 12 bases between. In DNA, the CDR3 is TGTGCCAGCAGTCCCCTCGGACGAGGAAACACCATATATTTT. Amino acid sequence: CASSPLGRGNTIYF.

The chain joins TRBV19 to TRBJ2-3; tentative D call: TRBD2 (6 bases). This CDR3 region has 15 residues. V lost 6 bases and J 3 bases, leaving 16 bases between the germline ends. Per the germline V gene, CDR1 is LNHDA and CDR2 is SQIVND (reference sequence). CDR3 residues: CASRRSGTLTDTQYF. DNA of the CDR3: TGTGCCAGTAGAAGATCCGGGACTTTGACAGATACGCAGTATTTT.

Regarding this clonotype: One junction end does not reproduce the germline sequence, and a read error may be involved. This chain joins TRBV28 and TRBJ2-1; 11 nucleotides align to TRBD2. In germline, CDR1 is MDHEN, CDR2 SYDVKM. The CDR3 is 15 amino acids. The CDR3 loop is CDSSLGASGRNEQFF. In DNA form, the CDR3 reads TGTGACAGCAGTTTAGGGGCTAGCGGGAGGAATGAGCAGTTCTTC.

This clonotype has only a few counts. This chain links TRBV21-1 with TRBJ2-5. TRBV21-1 is labeled a pseudogene. The CDR3 runs 14 residues. CDR3: CASSKWSYQETQYF. For the CDR3, the DNA is TGTGCCAGCAGCAAATGGAGTTACCAAGAGACCCAGTACTTC.

This clonotype was seen a few times. V is TRBV5-1 and J is TRBJ2-7, with 9 bases aligning to TRBD1. The CDR3 has 15 amino acids. Trimming took 4 bases from V and 5 from J; bases not matched to a gene: 10. Germline lookup yields CDR1 SGHRS and CDR2 YFSETQ. The CDR3 spells CASSAPGQGVHEQYF. DNA for the CDR3: TGCGCCAGCAGCGCTCCGGGACAGGGTGTCCACGAGCAGTACTTC.

This clonotype appeared many times. The gene calls are TRBV3-1 and TRBJ1-5; D gene ambiguous. The CDR3 length is 14 residues. Trimming removed 1 base at V and 5 bases at J, with 9 bases between. Germline V gene sequence: CDR1 LGHDT, CDR2 YNNKEL (reference sequence). The CDR3 sequence: CASSQGGGYQPQHF. As DNA, the CDR3 is TGTGCCAGCAGCCAAGGAGGAGGGTATCAGCCCCAGCATTTT.